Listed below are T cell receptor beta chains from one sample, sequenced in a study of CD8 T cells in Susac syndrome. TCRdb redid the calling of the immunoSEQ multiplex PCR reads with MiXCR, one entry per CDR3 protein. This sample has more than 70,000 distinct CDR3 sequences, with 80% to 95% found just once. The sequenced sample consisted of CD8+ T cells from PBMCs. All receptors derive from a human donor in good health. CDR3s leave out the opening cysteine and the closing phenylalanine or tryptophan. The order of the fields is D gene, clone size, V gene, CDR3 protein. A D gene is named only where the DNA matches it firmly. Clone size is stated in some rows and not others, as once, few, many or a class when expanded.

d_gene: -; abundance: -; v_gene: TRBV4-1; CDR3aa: ASSHGGGYT
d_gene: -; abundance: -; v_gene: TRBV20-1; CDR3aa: SARMLRGQTRDTEAF
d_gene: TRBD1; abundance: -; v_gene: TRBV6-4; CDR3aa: ASSETGEANEKLF
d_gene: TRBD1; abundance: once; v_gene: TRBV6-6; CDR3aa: ASSFRDRGPNGYT
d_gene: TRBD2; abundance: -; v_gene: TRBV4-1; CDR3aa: ASSQEKWRGARETQY
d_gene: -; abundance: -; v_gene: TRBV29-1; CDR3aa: SVDMGLGANVLT
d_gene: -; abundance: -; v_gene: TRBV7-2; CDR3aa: ASSSPSGGRFSYEQY
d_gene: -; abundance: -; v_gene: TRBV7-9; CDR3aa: ASSSTIGRPLQY
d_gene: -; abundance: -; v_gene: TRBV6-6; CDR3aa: ASSYPITDTQY
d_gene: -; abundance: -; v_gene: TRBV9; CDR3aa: ASSVRDNEQF
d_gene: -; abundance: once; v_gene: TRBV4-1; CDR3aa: ASSQVRSSYNEQF
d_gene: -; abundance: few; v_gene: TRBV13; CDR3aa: ASSSGTWMGEQY
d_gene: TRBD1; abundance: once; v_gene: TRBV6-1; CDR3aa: ASSWDRDYEQY
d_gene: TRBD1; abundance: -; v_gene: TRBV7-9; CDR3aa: ASSPDRGQTQY
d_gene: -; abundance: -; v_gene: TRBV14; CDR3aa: ASSLVHTAETQY
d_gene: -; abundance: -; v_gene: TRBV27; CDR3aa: ASSLGGSGDTQY
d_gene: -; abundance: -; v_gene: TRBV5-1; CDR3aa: ASSFWGEGEQF
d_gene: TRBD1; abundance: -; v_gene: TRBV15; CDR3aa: ATRQDRAFAGELF
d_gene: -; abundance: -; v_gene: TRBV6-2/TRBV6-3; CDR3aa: ASSYLAAYSNEQF